This T cell receptor beta chain is drawn from a study of T cells in narcolepsy (dated by TCRdb to between 2018 and 2020). Concerning the study at large: The study enrolled patients with narcolepsy type 1 or type 2 (NT1, NT2) together with healthy control donors. Autoreactive T cells targeting hypocretin neuron self-antigens (hypocretin, TRIB2) were sought in narcolepsy patients, and TCR Vbeta sequencing was used to track clonotypes in blood and CSF.

Concerning this clone itself: The antigen this receptor binds is unknown. Qualities for individual bases were not recorded, and no much larger clone is one base off.

For TCR Vbeta sequencing, memory CD4+ T cells were sorted ex vivo from the peripheral blood of both healthy controls and narcolepsy patients. The library was built by means of the immunoSEQ multiplex PCR assay. The clones in this table, taken by TCRdb from immuneACCESS, are in-frame only. Not every clone is retained; where verified, under half of the shortfall comes from an unresolved V gene, and the cause of the rest is unknown. This sample is represented by 15,000 to 17,000 clones; about 85% of them were singletons. The top ten hold over 30% of the sample. The germline V gene encodes CDR1 WNHNN and CDR2 SYGVQD (reference sequence). CDR3 length: 13 amino acids, cysteine to phenylalanine. Only CDR3 DNA remains: 39 bases, in frame from the first base. V and J lose 4 bases and 6 bases, and a span of 10 bases separates them. What the study reported, not specific to this receptor: Patients and controls had similar numbers of sequenced blood memory CD4+ clonotypes, with averages of around 39,000 in patients and 33,354 in controls. Some blood memory CD4+ repertoires from patients and controls contained no sequences matching autoreactive T cell clones. According to the report, autoreactive clonotypes were detected serially in the blood of the same patients and of different patients, but not in healthy controls. HCRT-specific and TRIB2-specific autoreactive clonotypes were highlighted in plots that compared CD4+ T cell clonotypes in CSF versus blood from the same patient.

The material sequenced was memory (CD45RA-) CD4+ T cells from blood. In light of the paper, this sample's cell subset or site label describes: memory T cells sorted ex vivo from peripheral blood. This receptor was identified in a human donor in good health. The chain couples TRBV10-1 to TRBJ1-5, and the D gene may be TRBD1, 5 bases matching. CDR3 region: CASSVGEVQPQHF. The DNA sequence is as follows: TGCGCCAGCAGTGTGGGGGAGGTTCAGCCCCAGCATTTT.